Below are 11 T cell receptor beta chains sequenced from a single sample in a study of T cells in Graves' hyperthyroidism and ophthalmopathy. The source material, RNA transcripts, was used to amplify TCR beta CDR3 regions. In the first-round RT-PCR of the TCR CDR3, the HTBI primer set was used. Each CDR3 protein is one row after TCRdb ran MiXCR on the multiplex PCR reads. Of about 700,000 distinct CDR3 sequences in the sample, 14% were seen once. The sample was blood. Every receptor here comes from a woman younger than 35 with Graves' hyperthyroidism.

This clonotype occurred many times. V is TRBV2 and J is TRBJ2-3; D may be TRBD1 or TRBD2 (5 bases each). Germline V gene sequence: CDR1 SNHLY, CDR2 FYNNEI. Trimming stripped 2 bases from V and 2 bases from J, with 20 bases between. This CDR3 comprises 18 residues. The CDR3 nucleotides are TGTGCCAGCAGTGAAAGGGAGTTAAGGGGATCACACACAGATACGCAGTATTTT. Protein: CASSERELRGSHTDTQYF.

Many counts were recorded for this clonotype. This chain links TRBV7-2 with TRBJ2-7, with 7 bases matching TRBD2. Germline V CDR1 and CDR2: SGHTA, FQGNSA. V was pared by 7 bases and J by 2 bases, with 5 bases of the junction left unmatched. The CDR3 contains 13 residues. CDR3 amino acids: CASKRAGTYEQYF. The CDR3 region has the DNA TGTGCCAGCAAACGAGCGGGGACCTACGAGCAGTACTTC. The full variable domain, completed using reference TRBV7-2 and TRBJ2-7, is GAGVSQSPSNKVTEKGKDVELRCDPISGHTALYWYRQSLGQGLEFLIYFQGNSAPDKSGLPSDRFSAERTGGSVSTLTIQRTQQEDSAVYLCASKRAGTYEQYFGPGTRLTVT.

This clonotype was counted only a few times. The CDR3 spells CASSTTGNTIYF. CDR3 nucleotides: TGTGCCAGCAGCACCACAGGAAACACCATATATTTT. V usage is TRBV7-9 and J usage is TRBJ1-3, with no clear D. This CDR3 is built from 12 residues. CDR1 and CDR2 from the germline V gene are SEHNR and FQNEAQ (reference sequence). Deletions cut 5 bases from V and 4 bases from J, with 6 bases between.

The chain links TRBV4-1 to TRBJ2-3; D gene unclear. V lost 1 base to trimming and J lost 1 base, with 12 bases between them. Per germline, CDR1 MGHRA and CDR2 YSYEKL. The CDR3 runs to 16 residues. CDR3 sequence: CASSQAPRGGTDTQYF. The CDR3 DNA sequence: TGCGCCAGCAGCCAAGCGCCCCGCGGCGGCACAGATACGCAGTATTTT.

The table lists this clonotype with many counts. The V call is TRBV4-1, the J call TRBJ2-7, with D perhaps TRBD2 (9 bases). The germline gives CDR1 MGHRA, CDR2 YSYEKL. Trimming pared 2 bases from V and 1 base from J, leaving 21 bases between. This CDR3 has 18 residues. The CDR3 DNA reads TGCGCCAGCAGCCAACCCAGGGGGCTAGCGGGATCGTCCTACGAGCAGTACTTC. Its protein product is CASSQPRGLAGSSYEQYF.

The V call is TRBV19, the J call TRBJ2-7; 10 nucleotides align to TRBD2. Germline CDR1 and CDR2: LNHDA and SQIVND (reference sequence). The CDR3 loop spans 14 amino acids. V lost 3 bases and J lost 3; bases outside the gene matches: 2. The CDR3 reads CASSIGLAVYEQYF. The DNA for the CDR3 is TGTGCCAGTAGTATTGGACTAGCGGTCTACGAGCAGTACTTC.

This clonotype was counted ten times or more. The chain employs TRBV24-1 and TRBJ2-5, with D perhaps matching TRBD1 (5 bases). Deletions cut 2 bases from V and 4 bases from J, with 13 bases between. Germline CDR1 is KGHDR and CDR2 is SFDVKD. The CDR3 extends over 15 amino acids. The CDR3 region has the DNA TGTGCCACCAGTGATTGGGCAGGGAATGGAGAGACCCAGTACTTC. Translation: CATSDWAGNGETQYF.

This clonotype occurred many times. V and J are TRBV28 and TRBJ1-2; D possibly corresponds to TRBD1 (6 bases). The ends were cut back, 4 bases at V and 4 bases at J, with 16 bases in the middle. This CDR3 comprises 15 residues. Looked up from germline, CDR1 is MDHEN and CDR2 is SYDVKM. CDR3 in DNA: TGTGCCAGCAGTTCCATCGACAGGACCCTCTATGGCTACACCTTC. It is translated as CASSSIDRTLYGYTF.

This clonotype was picked up many times. The rearrangement uses TRBV24-1 and TRBJ2-5; TRBD2 agrees at 11 bases. V was clipped by 3 bases and J by 2 bases; unmatched bases: 4. This CDR3 is 16 amino acids long. Germline V lookup: CDR1 KGHDR, CDR2 SFDVKD. The CDR3 DNA reads TGTGCCACCAGTGATCCGGGACTAGCGGATCAAGAGACCCAGTACTTC. It translates to CATSDPGLADQETQYF.

The chain carries TRBV15 and TRBJ2-1; D might be TRBD2 (6 bases). The germline V and J ends were trimmed by 3 bases and 4 bases, with 28 bases remaining between them. Germline V gene lookup returns CDR1 LNHNV and CDR2 YYDKDF (reference sequence). The CDR3 has 20 residues. The CDR3 here is CATSRSGVGAFSGTYNEQFF. As DNA, the CDR3 is TGTGCCACCAGCAGGTCCGGGGTCGGGGCGTTTAGCGGAACTTACAATGAGCAGTTCTTC.

At least ten counts were recorded for this clonotype. V usage is TRBV7-2 and J usage is TRBJ2-1; D call uncertain. The V end lost 1 base, the J end lost 7 bases, and 5 bases lay between the germline ends. Germline V gives CDR1 SGHTA, CDR2 FQGNSA. The CDR3 has 12 amino acids. CDR3 nucleotides: TGTGCCAGCAGCTTAGTCCTTAATGAGCAGTTCTTC. Amino acid sequence: CASSLVLNEQFF.